Listed here are 14 T cell receptor beta chains from one sample, sequenced in a study of blood T cell repertoires in COVID-19 (TCRdb year 2020). The library was built by means of the immunoSEQ multiplex PCR assay. Held by TCRdb, this immuneACCESS table contains in-frame sequences only and omits some clones. Under half of the omission traces to an unresolved V gene where checked; the cause of the rest is unknown. The sample yields about 170,000 clones; around 82% were counted once. The top ten clonotypes cover roughly 4% of the sample. Sequenced material: PBMCs or T cells enriched from blood (not recorded which). All receptors derive from a woman between 50 and 59 years old in a cohort exposed to, infected with or recovered from COVID-19 (not recorded which).

The CDR3 loop reads CASSSPGQGVFYGYTF. The CDR3 coding sequence is TGCGCCAGCAGCTCTCCAGGACAGGGGGTATTTTATGGCTACACCTTC. V usage is TRBV5-1 and J usage is TRBJ1-2, with 10 nucleotides matching TRBD1. The CDR3 contains 16 residues. In germline, CDR1 is SGHRS, CDR2 YFSETQ. V was clipped by 3 bases and J by 5 bases; unmatched bases: 10.

This clone was recorded a few times. The V and J genes are TRBV5-1 and TRBJ2-1; 13 bases agree with TRBD2. Trimming took 2 bases from V and 5 from J; bases not matched to a gene: 4. The CDR3 is 16 amino acids. Germline values: CDR1 SGHRS, CDR2 YFSETQ. The chain's CDR3 is CASSFQLAGGNNEQFF. Written as DNA, the CDR3 is TGCGCCAGCAGCTTTCAACTAGCGGGGGGGAACAATGAGCAGTTCTTC.

This rearrangement joins TRBV28 to TRBJ1-4, with D possibly being TRBD1 (6 bases). V shed 6 bases and J shed 10 bases, with 12 bases lying between them. The germline CDR1 and CDR2 sequences are MDHEN and SYDVKM. The CDR3 extends over 12 amino acids. DNA for the CDR3: TGTGCCAGCAGCCCACAGGGTGGAAAACTGTTTTTT. As protein: CASSPQGGKLFF.

This sequence joins TRBV7-2 and TRBJ2-2, with 8 bases aligning to TRBD2. Germline CDR1 reads SGHTA; CDR2 reads FQGNSA. The V and J ends lost 1 base and 4 bases, in that order; junction bases with no gene match: 2. CDR3 length: 15 amino acids. The CDR3 nucleotides are TGTGCCAGCAGCTTAGGACGGGGGGGCACCGGGGAGCTGTTTTTT. This codes for CASSLGRGGTGELFF.

The table lists this clone with a count of one. This chain uses TRBV5-8 with TRBJ1-1; 10 nucleotides match TRBD1. Trimming took 3 bases from V and 1 from J; bases not matched to a gene: 3. Germline V gene data show CDR1 as SGHTS and CDR2 as YDEGEE. There are 15 residues in the CDR3. CDR3 bases: TGTGCCAGCAGCTCCCGGGACAGGGGGAACACTGAAGCTTTCTTT. Residues: CASSSRDRGNTEAFF.

The J gene is TRBJ2-5, the V gene TRBV9; 7 bases are shared with TRBD2. The V segment lost 0 bases and the J segment 3 bases; nucleotides outside the gene matches: 2. This CDR3 contains 14 residues. Germline assignment: CDR1 SGDLS and CDR2 YYNGEE. The CDR3, as DNA: TGTGCCAGCAGCGTAGCTAGCGGAAAAGAGACCCAGTACTTC. It specifies CASSVASGKETQYF.

The genes are TRBV29-1 and TRBJ2-3; tentative D call: TRBD1 (5 bases). The V gene lost 1 base and the J gene lost 0 bases, with 8 bases spanning the gap. Germline-derived CDR1 and CDR2 are SQVTM and ANQGSEA. CDR3 length equals 14 residues. This CDR3 reads CSVEVQGSTDTQYF. The CDR3 nucleotides read TGCAGCGTTGAAGTTCAGGGTAGCACAGATACGCAGTATTTT.

The chain is built from TRBV5-8 and TRBJ1-2; unclear D gene. The CDR3 has 15 residues. V lost 0 bases and J 5 bases, leaving 14 bases between the germline ends. Germline CDR1 and CDR2: SGHTS and YDEGEE. CDR3 sequence reads: CASSLGTIGEYGYTF. The CDR3 DNA sequence: TGTGCCAGCAGCTTGGGGACCATTGGGGAGTATGGCTACACCTTC.

The chain joins TRBV7-9 to TRBJ2-7; tentative D call: TRBD1 (5 bases). The CDR3 runs 14 residues. Between the trimmed V and J ends, which lost 2 bases and 7 bases, there was a span of 15 bases. Germline assignment: CDR1 SEHNR and CDR2 FQNEAQ (reference sequence). The CDR3 protein is CASSLTSGKVEQYF. As DNA, the CDR3 is TGTGCCAGCAGCTTAACGTCAGGGAAAGTTGAGCAGTACTTC.

The rearrangement uses TRBV10-2 and TRBJ1-4; 7 bases match TRBD1. The CDR3 spans 12 residues. Trimming cost V 8 bases and J 4 bases; bases outside gene matches: 1. Germline V gene sequence: CDR1 WSHSY, CDR2 SAAADI. This chain's CDR3 is CASGQVNEKLFF. For the CDR3, the DNA is TGCGCCAGCGGACAGGTTAATGAAAAACTGTTTTTT.

The chain joins TRBV29-1 to TRBJ2-7; 9 bases map to TRBD1. This CDR3 is 15 amino acids long. Germline loops: CDR1 SQVTM, CDR2 ANQGSEA. The J segment lost 0 bases and the V segment lost 6 bases, leaving 9 bases of the junction unmatched. CDR3 nucleotides: TGCAGCGTGGGGACAGGGATCTCCAGCTCCTACGAGCAGTACTTC. Translated: CSVGTGISSSYEQYF.

The chain joins TRBV9 to TRBJ2-7; D perhaps matches TRBD1 (6 bases). V lost 4 bases to trimming and J lost 8 bases, with 16 bases between them. The V gene's germline CDR1 is SGDLS and CDR2 YYNGEE. This CDR3 has 13 residues. The CDR3 loop is CASSPRGGAQQYF. The CDR3 DNA sequence: TGTGCCAGCAGCCCCCGAGGGGGTGCCCAGCAGTACTTC.

In DNA form, the CDR3 reads TGTGCCAGCTCACCACAAAGCGGGACCCTCTCTGGAAACACCATATATTTT. Amino acids: CASSPQSGTLSGNTIYF. The V call is TRBV18, the J call TRBJ1-3; tentatively, D is TRBD1 (5 bases). Germline V gene lookup returns CDR1 KGHSH and CDR2 LQKENI. The CDR3 is made up of 17 amino acids. V was clipped by 1 base and J by 0 bases, with 13 bases between them.

This clone was observed once. This sequence joins TRBV7-9 and TRBJ1-1; D is perhaps TRBD1 (6 bases). Trimming cost V 2 bases and J 0 bases, with 13 bases left between them. Looked up from germline, CDR1 is SEHNR and CDR2 is FQNEAQ (reference sequence). The CDR3 loop spans 16 amino acids. CDR3 protein: CASSLKAGAMNTEAFF. CDR3 sequence (DNA): TGTGCCAGCAGCTTAAAGGCAGGGGCGATGAACACTGAAGCTTTCTTT.